This T cell receptor (beta chain) was obtained from a study of blood T cell repertoires in COVID-19. Study background: Spain, Italy and the United States supplied samples that represented acute and convalescent COVID-19. Nucleic acid was either cDNA or gDNA, and it came from T cells, B-cell-depleted T cells, or PBMCs.

Original data processing: Estimates of nucleated cell counts were drawn from the amplification of reference gene primers. Repertoires were generated with immunoSEQ multiplex PCR, while TCRdb's copy carries only in-frame clones and drops some. The V and J calls and clone size were taken over from that table, and D and trimming were inferred from the DNA. This table holds around 250,000 clones, 70% to 90% found once. The CDR3 is 12 amino acids. The germline gives CDR1 MNHEY, CDR2 SVGAGI. V trimming: 11 bases; J trimming: 4 bases; junction bases outside the gene matches: 7. The sequence came from a man aged 55 to 69 with acute or convalescent COVID-19. The rearrangement joins TRBV6-5 to TRBJ2-5, with 7 positions matching TRBD1. Sequenced sample: peripheral blood. The CDR3 is CAGVTGLETQYF. The CDR3 DNA is TGTGCCGGGGTGACAGGGTTAGAGACCCAGTACTTC.